A single sample gave rise to the 6 T cell receptor beta chains below, sequenced in a study of T-cell reconstitution after alpha-beta-depleted transplantation in children. A library of TCRbeta sequences, prepared with unique molecular identifiers, was generated. Each CDR3 protein is one row after TCRdb ran MiXCR on the PCR reads. This sample has tens of thousands of distinct CDR3 sequences, with about 5.7% found just once. This material consisted of PBMCs, mostly from graft donor cells, taken 60 days after TCRalphabeta/CD19-depleted stem cell transplant. These receptors were collected from a female patient aged 2-10 years who had a stem cell transplant for aplastic anemia, so the T cells may come from the graft donor.

This clonotype has more than one count but fewer than ten. This chain connects TRBV3-1 to TRBJ2-2, with 14 bases aligning to TRBD2. V was clipped by 1 base and J by 7 bases; unmatched bases: 5. Germline values: CDR1 LGHDT, CDR2 YNNKEL (reference sequence). This CDR3 spans 17 amino acids. The CDR3 protein is CASSQGGLAGVYGELFF. The DNA for the CDR3 is TGTGCCAGCAGCCAAGGGGGACTAGCGGGAGTCTACGGGGAGCTGTTTTTT.

This clonotype was seen a few times. This chain joins TRBV20-1 and TRBJ2-7, with 7 bases identical to TRBD1. The CDR3 has 19 amino acids. The germline gives CDR1 DFQATT, CDR2 SNEGSKA (reference sequence). J lost 2 bases, V lost 3 bases, and 22 bases had no gene match. In DNA, the CDR3 is TGCAGTGCTAGCCTAAGAGCAAATACAGGGGATATGAGGCCCTACGAGCAGTACTTC. It encodes CSASLRANTGDMRPYEQYF.

At least ten counts were recorded for this clonotype. CDR3 coding DNA: TGTGCCAGCAGTTCGGACACAACGTACCAAGAGACCCAGTACTTC. This sequence encodes CASSSDTTYQETQYF. V usage is TRBV7-6 and J usage is TRBJ2-5; a possible D gene is TRBD1 (5 bases). Trimming removed 6 bases from V and 0 bases from J, with 14 bases in between. The CDR3 extends over 15 amino acids. CDR1 and CDR2 (germline): SGHVS, FNYEAQ.

The table lists this clonotype with many counts. The chain carries TRBV20-1 and TRBJ2-6; TRBD2 is a possible D gene (6 bases). The CDR3 runs 15 residues. CDR1 is DFQATT and CDR2 is SNEGSKA in the germline V gene (reference sequence). The V end was cut by 5 bases, the J end by 2 bases, with 13 bases between. This CDR3 reads CSALNGGAGANVLTF. The CDR3 nucleotides read TGCAGTGCTCTTAACGGGGGTGCTGGGGCCAACGTCCTGACTTTC.

This clonotype was seen at least ten times. The chain combines TRBV5-1 with TRBJ2-3; 13 bases fit TRBD2. V gave up 6 bases and J gave up 2 bases; unmatched junction bases: 3. Looked up from germline, CDR1 is SGHRS and CDR2 is YFSETQ. The CDR3 is 15 amino acids. CDR3 in amino acids: CASTTSGGPTDTQYF. Written as DNA, the CDR3 is TGCGCCAGCACGACTAGCGGGGGGCCCACAGATACGCAGTATTTT.

The table lists this clonotype with many counts. The chain joins TRBV5-1 to TRBJ2-7; 9 bases match TRBD1. The V gene end was trimmed by 7 bases and the J gene end by 2 bases; junction bases not matched to a gene: 7. The CDR3 has 14 amino acids. Germline V gene data show CDR1 as SGHRS and CDR2 as YFSETQ. CDR3 nucleotides: TGCGCCAGCCGCCTGGGACAGGGAGCCTACGAGCAGTACTTC. The encoded protein is CASRLGQGAYEQYF. Using reference TRBV5-1 and TRBJ2-7 for the parts outside the CDR3, the full variable domain is KAGVTQTPRYLIKTRGQQVTLSCSPISGHRSVSWYQQTPGQGLQFLFEYFSETQRNKGNFPGRFSGRQFSNSRSEMNVSTLELGDSALYLCASRLGQGAYEQYFGPGTRLTVT.